The entry that follows covers one T cell receptor (beta chain) sequence. The data are from a study of technical replicates of blood from several donors. Produced via immunoSEQ multiplex PCR; TCRdb's table is partial and in-frame only. Here the sample spans just over 15,000 clones, around four fifths being singletons. Sequenced sample: PBMCs. The sequence came from a human donor in good health.

The CDR3 region has the DNA TGTGCCAGCAGTGACGTATACACTGAAGCTTTCTTT. It codes for CASSDVYTEAFF. The rearrangement uses TRBV6-1 and TRBJ1-1; D is undetermined. The CDR3 has 12 residues. The V and J ends lost 3 bases and 3 bases respectively, with 5 bases between them. Germline assignment: CDR1 MNHNS and CDR2 SASEGT.